Included here is one TCR beta chain sequence, with context. Germline V gene data show CDR1 as SEHNR and CDR2 as FQNEAQ (reference sequence). The CDR3 is made up of 18 amino acids. The ends were cut back, 5 bases at V and 4 bases at J, with 24 bases in the middle. Sequencing was performed with immunoSEQ multiplex PCR; in TCRdb, only in-frame clones are kept and a portion is missing. The data contain some 760,000 clones, 80% to 90% of them seen just once; the ten biggest clones take up about 0.011%. The data were taken from a study of shared T cell receptors in the human thymus. The sample also formed part of further work on human thymus T cells. This second study notes: Usage of V and J genes appeared biased in thymic and blood repertoires.

The rearrangement joins TRBV7-9 to TRBJ2-1; D may be TRBD2 (6 bases). This receptor was identified in a girl in the first two years of life with a congenital heart defect. The sequencing sample was made of thymocytes. The CDR3 sequence is CASSRQGTRGLLYNEQFF. The CDR3 DNA reads as TGTGCCAGCAGCCGCCAAGGGACTCGGGGACTCCTATACAATGAGCAGTTCTTC.